One sample yielded the 25 T cell receptor beta chains listed below, sequenced in a study of T cell responses to AZD1222 COVID-19 vaccine. The protocol was immunoSEQ multiplex PCR, while the TCRdb copy is restricted to in-frame clones and leaves out a portion. Of roughly 150,000 clones detected, around nine tenths appear once; the ten largest clones hold roughly 4.6%. Sequencing used peripheral blood, obtained on day 0 of AZD1222 vaccination. Receptor source: an adult in good health.

The chain uses TRBV7-9 and TRBJ2-7; 16 positions match TRBD2. V lost 5 bases and J lost 1; bases outside the gene matches: 11. CDR1 SEHNR and CDR2 FQNEAQ come from the germline V gene (reference sequence). This CDR3 has 19 amino acids. The CDR3 reads CASSQPPGLAGGPSYEQYF. The CDR3 DNA sequence: TGTGCCAGCAGCCAGCCTCCGGGACTAGCGGGAGGGCCGTCCTACGAGCAGTACTTC.

The chain uses TRBV7-9 and TRBJ2-2; D not certain. The CDR3 spans 14 residues. Germline CDR1 SEHNR, CDR2 FQNEAQ (reference sequence). Trimming stripped 1 base from V and 5 bases from J, with 8 bases between. CDR3 nucleotide sequence: TGTGCCAGCAGCTTAGGTTCGGGTACCGGGGAGCTGTTTTTT. Translation: CASSLGSGTGELFF.

CDR3 in DNA: TGTGCCAGCAGTTTCCAATTGCGACAGATGAACACTGAAGCTTTCTTT. Its translation: CASSFQLRQMNTEAFF. This chain joins TRBV5-8 and TRBJ1-1; possibly TRBD1 for D (5 bases). Trimming took 5 bases from V and 0 from J, leaving 17 bases between them. Germline-derived CDR1 and CDR2 are SGHTS and YDEGEE. The CDR3 totals 16 residues.

The V call is TRBV6-4, the J call TRBJ2-1; D unclear. Trimming took 0 bases from V and 7 from J, leaving 16 bases between them. Per germline, CDR1 MRHNA and CDR2 SNTAGT. This CDR3 spans 16 amino acids. CDR3 nucleotides: TGTGCCAGCAGTGACTCTTTGGACCTTCTAGGTAATGAGCAGTTCTTC. Protein product: CASSDSLDLLGNEQFF.

A single count supports this clone. The chain links TRBV13 to TRBJ1-2; the match to TRBD1 covers 9 bases. The germline V gene encodes CDR1 PRHDT and CDR2 FYEKMQ (reference sequence). The CDR3 loop spans 14 amino acids. The V gene end was trimmed by 3 bases and the J gene end by 7 bases; junction bases not matched to a gene: 6. Here the CDR3 DNA reads TGTGCCAGCAGCTTCCGGGACAGGGAAACTGGCTACACCTTC. Amino acids: CASSFRDRETGYTF. Together with reference TRBV13 and TRBJ1-2, the CDR3 gives the full variable domain: AAGVIQSPRHLIKEKRETATLKCYPIPRHDTVYWYQQGPGQDPQFLISFYEKMQSDKGSIPDRFSAQQFSDYHSELNMSSLELGDSALYFCASSFRDRETGYTFGSGTRLTVV.

V and J are TRBV28 and TRBJ2-7; tentatively, D is TRBD1 (5 bases). V was cut by 2 bases and J by 3 bases, with 11 bases left in between. CDR3 size: 14 residues. Germline-derived CDR1 and CDR2 are MDHEN and SYDVKM. The CDR3 here is CASSLSRTNYEQYF. CDR3 nucleotides: TGTGCCAGCAGTTTAAGCAGGACAAACTACGAGCAGTACTTC.

This chain links TRBV6-5 with TRBJ1-2; weak D call: TRBD1 (5 bases). Trimming shortened V by 0 bases and J by 2 bases, and 13 bases separated the two germline ends. From germline, CDR1 is MNHEY and CDR2 SVGAGI. The CDR3 has 16 residues. The CDR3 DNA is TGTGCCAGCAGTTACTCGATTGCAGGGTCAAACTATGGCTACACCTTC. This gives the protein CASSYSIAGSNYGYTF.

The CDR3 DNA follows: TGTGCCAGCAGTTTTCCCGATAGGAACACTGAAGCTTTCTTT. Translation gives CASSFPDRNTEAFF. The chain uses TRBV28 and TRBJ1-1, with D uncertain. The CDR3 has 14 residues. The V gene lost 3 bases and the J gene lost 1 base, with 9 bases spanning the gap. Germline V gene data show CDR1 as MDHEN and CDR2 as SYDVKM.

The V call is TRBV7-3, the J call TRBJ1-1; D may be TRBD1 (5 bases). V gave up 6 bases and J gave up 5 bases, with 16 bases separating them. This CDR3 is 14 amino acids long. From germline, CDR1 is SGHTA and CDR2 FQGTGA. CDR3: CASRSGDRETEAFF. The CDR3 bases are TGTGCCAGCAGGTCGGGTGACAGAGAGACTGAAGCTTTCTTT.

The CDR3 region is CASSLEWGSSGANVLTF. Here the CDR3 DNA reads TGTGCCAGCAGCCTAGAATGGGGCAGCTCTGGGGCCAACGTCCTGACTTTC. The gene calls are TRBV28 and TRBJ2-6; possible D gene TRBD1, 5 bases. V gave up 6 bases and J gave up 0 bases, with 15 bases separating them. From germline, CDR1 is MDHEN and CDR2 SYDVKM. The CDR3 consists of 17 residues. The full variable domain, completed using reference TRBV28 and TRBJ2-6, is DVKVTQSSRYLVKRTGEKVFLECVQDMDHENMFWYRQDPGLGLRLIYFSYDVKMKEKGDIPEGYSVSREKKERFSLILESASTNQTSMYLCASSLEWGSSGANVLTFGAGSRLTVL.

The chain recombines TRBV10-2 with TRBJ2-7; D is ambiguous. CDR3 length equals 12 residues. Germline-derived CDR1 and CDR2 are WSHSY and SAAADI. Trimming left V 5 bases short and J 2 bases short, with 7 bases between. This chain's CDR3 is CASSWMAYEQYF. The CDR3 region has the DNA TGCGCCAGCAGTTGGATGGCCTACGAGCAGTACTTC.

V gene TRBV7-9 combines with J gene TRBJ1-5, with D hard to call. Trimming removed 2 bases at V and 2 bases at J, with 4 bases between. The CDR3 totals 13 residues. Germline-derived CDR1 and CDR2 are SEHNR and FQNEAQ (reference sequence). The CDR3 protein is CASSLSRNQPQHF. The CDR3 DNA reads as TGTGCCAGCAGCTTATCGCGCAATCAGCCCCAGCATTTT.

The chain combines TRBV11-2 with TRBJ2-5; D remains ambiguous. The CDR3 runs to 17 residues. Trimming stripped 1 base from V and 3 bases from J, with 18 bases between. The germline CDR1 and CDR2 sequences are SGHAT and FQNNGV. CDR3 in DNA: TGTGCCAGCAGCTTAGTTGGTATATTAGCACACAAAGAGACCCAGTACTTC. It codes for CASSLVGILAHKETQYF.

The gene calls are TRBV9 and TRBJ1-2; D is unresolved. V shed 0 bases and J shed 4 bases, with 10 bases lying between them. This CDR3 has 14 residues. From germline, CDR1 is SGDLS and CDR2 YYNGEE. This chain's CDR3 is CASSVGGGSYGYTF. CDR3 DNA sequence: TGTGCCAGCAGCGTAGGAGGCGGGAGCTATGGCTACACCTTC.

This clone showed up just once. The chain combines TRBV4-2 with TRBJ1-5; D is ambiguous. Trimming shortened V by 0 bases and J by 6 bases, and 9 bases separated the two germline ends. Germline values: CDR1 LGHNA, CDR2 YNFKEQ. The CDR3 contains 14 residues. The CDR3 coding sequence is TGTGCCAGCAGCCAAGATAAAGGATTTCAGCCCCAGCATTTT. Its translation: CASSQDKGFQPQHF.

The chain uses TRBV11-2 and TRBJ1-3; no firm D call. The CDR3 runs to 15 residues. Trimming took off 3 bases at V and 2 bases at J, with 11 bases between the two ends. CDR1 and CDR2 (germline): SGHAT, FQNNGV. This chain's CDR3 is CASSFDGIPGNTIYF. In nucleotides, the CDR3 is TGTGCCAGCAGCTTCGACGGAATTCCTGGAAACACCATATATTTT.

The CDR3 DNA is TGTGCCAGCAGCCACACAAACACCGGGGAGCTGTTTTTT. Its protein is CASSHTNTGELFF. The rearrangement uses TRBV3-1 (or the pseudogene TRBV3-2) and TRBJ2-2; D gene uncertain. The CDR3 consists of 13 residues. Germline CDR1 reads LGHDT; CDR2 reads YNNKEL (reference sequence). The V end lost 3 bases, the J end lost 2 bases, and 4 bases lay between the germline ends.

The chain is built from TRBV28 and TRBJ2-7, with TRBD2 as a possible D gene (5 bases). CDR3 length: 14 amino acids. CDR1 and CDR2 from the germline V gene are MDHEN and SYDVKM. V dropped 3 bases and J dropped 2 bases, with 11 bases sitting between them. The DNA of the CDR3 is TGTGCCAGCAGTTTTGGAGCGGTAACCTACGAGCAGTACTTC. It is translated as CASSFGAVTYEQYF.

The V and J genes are TRBV5-6 and TRBJ2-1, with 12 bases identical to TRBD2. CDR1 and CDR2 (germline): SGHDT, YYEEEE. There are 17 residues in the CDR3. V shed 4 bases and J 4 bases; nucleotides not matched to a gene: 9. The CDR3 sequence is CASSLRTSGVAYNEQFF. The CDR3 DNA reads as TGTGCCAGCAGCCTGAGGACTAGCGGGGTTGCGTACAATGAGCAGTTCTTC.

The chain employs TRBV6-2 or TRBV6-3 and TRBJ2-3, with D possibly being TRBD2 (5 bases). V lost 2 bases and J lost 1, with 10 bases in between. Germline V lookup: CDR1 MNHEY, CDR2 SVGEGT. The CDR3 consists of 15 residues. CDR3 nucleotides: TGTGCCAGCAGTTACAGCCTAGCAGGCACAGATACGCAGTATTTT. Its translation: CASSYSLAGTDTQYF.

The chain has TRBV28 and TRBJ1-1; D is perhaps TRBD1 (5 bases). The CDR3 is made up of 15 amino acids. The V gene's germline CDR1 is MDHEN and CDR2 SYDVKM. Trimming removed 6 bases at V and 6 bases at J, with 20 bases between. The CDR3 sequence: CASRLTVAGIPEAFF. CDR3 sequence (DNA): TGTGCCAGCAGGTTGACAGTAGCGGGGATCCCTGAAGCTTTCTTT.

The chain employs TRBV7-3 and TRBJ2-3, with TRBD2 as a possible D gene (6 bases). Deletions cut 3 bases from V and 0 bases from J, with 16 bases between. Germline lookup yields CDR1 SGHTA and CDR2 FQGTGA. The CDR3 runs 17 residues. CDR3 DNA sequence: TGTGCCAGCAGCTTCGGACTACCGGGACTTAGCACAGATACGCAGTATTTT. Translating gives CASSFGLPGLSTDTQYF.

The chain is built from TRBV10-3 and TRBJ2-1, with unresolved D. Germline values: CDR1 ENHRY, CDR2 SYGVKD. With 2 bases removed from V and 5 bases from J, the gap between germline ends came to 16 bases. This CDR3 is built from 16 residues. The chain's CDR3 is CAISEAIVGSHNEQFF. The CDR3 DNA follows: TGTGCCATCAGTGAGGCCATTGTAGGGTCCCACAATGAGCAGTTCTTC.

V and J are TRBV19 and TRBJ1-5; possibly TRBD1 for D (5 bases). This CDR3 has 14 amino acids. V gave up 3 bases and J gave up 7 bases, with 13 bases separating them. Germline-derived CDR1 and CDR2 are LNHDA and SQIVND (reference sequence). This CDR3 reads CASSMGGVGQPQHF. The CDR3 bases are TGTGCCAGTAGTATGGGGGGGGTTGGGCAGCCCCAGCATTTT.

In its sample, this clone was seen a few times. This sequence joins TRBV18 and TRBJ2-7; no clear D gene. The CDR3 covers 13 residues. CDR1 KGHSH and CDR2 LQKENI come from the germline V gene. V dropped 0 bases and J dropped 7 bases, with 10 bases sitting between them. CDR3 residues: CASSPPSVGEQYF. Written as DNA, the CDR3 is TGTGCCAGCTCACCACCCAGCGTGGGGGAGCAGTACTTC.